Listed here is a single T cell receptor beta chain. This sample is part of a study of cytomegalovirus exposure and HLA in healthy donors. Germline CDR1 is SGHAT and CDR2 is FQNNGV. V gave up 1 base and J gave up 6 bases, with 15 bases separating them. The CDR3 is 15 amino acids. Primers: 60 Vbeta forward and 13 Jbeta reverse. The repertoire was sequenced with immunoSEQ multiplex PCR; TCRdb's copy has only in-frame clones and lacks some. This table holds about 150,000 clones, roughly three quarters found once. Specimen: PBMCs. This receptor was taken from a human donor in good health. The chain joins TRBV11-2 to TRBJ1-1; D possibly corresponds to TRBD1 (6 bases). CDR3: CASSLVQGSLSEAFF. DNA for the CDR3: TGTGCCAGCAGCTTAGTACAGGGTAGTCTCTCTGAAGCTTTCTTT.